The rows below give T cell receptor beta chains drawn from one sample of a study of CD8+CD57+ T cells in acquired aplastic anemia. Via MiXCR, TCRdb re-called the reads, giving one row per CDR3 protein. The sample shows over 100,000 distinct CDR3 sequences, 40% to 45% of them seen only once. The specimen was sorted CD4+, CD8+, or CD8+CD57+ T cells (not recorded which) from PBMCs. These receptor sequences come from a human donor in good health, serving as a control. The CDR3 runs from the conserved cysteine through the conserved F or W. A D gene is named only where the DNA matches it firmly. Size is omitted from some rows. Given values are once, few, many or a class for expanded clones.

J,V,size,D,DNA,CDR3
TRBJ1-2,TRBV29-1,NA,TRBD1,TGCAGCGTCGGGACAGGGGATGGCTACACCTTC,CSVGTGDGYTF
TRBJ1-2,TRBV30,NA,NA,TGTGCCTGGAGTAGCCAGGGTGGACTTAACTATGGCTACACCTTC,CAWSSQGGLNYGYTF
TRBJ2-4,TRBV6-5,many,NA,TGTGCCAGCAGTTACTCTTTTCTATCGGGGGAGGCTCAGTACTTC,CASSYSFLSGEAQYF
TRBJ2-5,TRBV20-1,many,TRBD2,TGCAGTGCTAGGCCCTCTGTGGCGGGAGGGGGAGAGACCCAGTACTTC,CSARPSVAGGGETQYF
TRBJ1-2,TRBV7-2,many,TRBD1,TGTGCCAGCAGCTTAGATCTCGGGACAGCTAACTATGGCTACACCTTC,CASSLDLGTANYGYTF
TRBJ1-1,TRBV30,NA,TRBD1,TGTGCCTGGAACTACGACAGGGGTAAGACTGAAGCTTTCTTT,CAWNYDRGKTEAFF
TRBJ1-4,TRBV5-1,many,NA,TGCGCCAGCAGCTCGATTGGAGATGAAAAACTGTTTTTT,CASSSIGDEKLFF
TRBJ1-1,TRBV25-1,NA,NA,TGTGCCAGCAGTGATTCTACAGGGACCTTCCTAAACACTGAAGCTTTCTTT,CASSDSTGTFLNTEAFF
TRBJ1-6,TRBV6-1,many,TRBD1,TGTGCCAGCAGTGGTTCGACAGGGGAAAATTCACCCCTCCACTTT,CASSGSTGENSPLHF
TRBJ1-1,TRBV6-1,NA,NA,TGTGCCAGCACCAAAAACGGACAGGAAGCTTTCTTT,CASTKNGQEAFF